These 2 T cell receptor beta chains were all obtained from the same sample, sequenced in a study of T cell responses to AZD1222 COVID-19 vaccine. Libraries were prepared by immunoSEQ multiplex PCR; TCRdb keeps only in-frame clonotypes and omits some of them. The table has around 140,000 clones, approximately 94% seen once; the top ten hold roughly 9.1%. The starting material was peripheral blood, obtained on day 0 of AZD1222 vaccination. The receptors were sampled from an adult in good health.

The rearrangement links TRBV28 to TRBJ2-7; 10 bases are shared with TRBD1. Germline values: CDR1 MDHEN, CDR2 SYDVKM. The CDR3 sequence is 16 residues long. V shed 2 bases and J 0 bases; nucleotides not matched to a gene: 4. CDR3 bases: TGTGCCAGCAGTTTAAGTCGACAGGGGGCCTCCTACGAGCAGTACTTC. Translated: CASSLSRQGASYEQYF. The full variable domain, with the rest looked up from reference TRBV28 and TRBJ2-7, is DVKVTQSSRYLVKRTGEKVFLECVQDMDHENMFWYRQDPGLGLRLIYFSYDVKMKEKGDIPEGYSVSREKKERFSLILESASTNQTSMYLCASSLSRQGASYEQYFGPGTRLTVT.

The V gene is TRBV4-1, the J gene TRBJ2-7; D unresolved. The V gene's germline CDR1 is MGHRA and CDR2 YSYEKL. The V and J ends lost 1 base and 1 base respectively, with 2 bases between them. This CDR3 contains 12 residues. CDR3 nucleotide sequence: TGCGCCAGCAGCCAAGGGTCCTACGAGCAGTACTTC. Protein sequence: CASSQGSYEQYF.